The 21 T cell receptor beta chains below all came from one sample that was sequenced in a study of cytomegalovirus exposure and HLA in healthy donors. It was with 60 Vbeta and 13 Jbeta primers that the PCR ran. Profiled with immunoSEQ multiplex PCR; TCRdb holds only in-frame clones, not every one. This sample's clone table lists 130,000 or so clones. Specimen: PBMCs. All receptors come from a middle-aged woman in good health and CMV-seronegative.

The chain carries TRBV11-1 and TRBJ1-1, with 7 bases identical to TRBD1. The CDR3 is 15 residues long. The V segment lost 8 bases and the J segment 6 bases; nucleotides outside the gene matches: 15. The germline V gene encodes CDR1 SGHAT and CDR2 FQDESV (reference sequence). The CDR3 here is CASATQGGRRPEAFF. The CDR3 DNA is TGTGCCAGCGCCACCCAGGGGGGAAGAAGGCCTGAAGCTTTCTTT.

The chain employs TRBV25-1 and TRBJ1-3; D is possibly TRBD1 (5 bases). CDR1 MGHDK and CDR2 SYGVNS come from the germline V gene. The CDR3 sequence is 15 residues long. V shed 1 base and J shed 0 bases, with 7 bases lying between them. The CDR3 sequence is CASSESGGSGNTIYF. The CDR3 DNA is TGTGCCAGCAGTGAATCGGGGGGCTCTGGAAACACCATATATTTT.

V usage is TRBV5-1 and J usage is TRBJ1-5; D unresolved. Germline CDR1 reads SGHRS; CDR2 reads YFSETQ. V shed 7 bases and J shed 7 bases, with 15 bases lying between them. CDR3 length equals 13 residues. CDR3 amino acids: CASRNTENQPQHF. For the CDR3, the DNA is TGCGCCAGCCGTAATACAGAAAACCAGCCCCAGCATTTT.

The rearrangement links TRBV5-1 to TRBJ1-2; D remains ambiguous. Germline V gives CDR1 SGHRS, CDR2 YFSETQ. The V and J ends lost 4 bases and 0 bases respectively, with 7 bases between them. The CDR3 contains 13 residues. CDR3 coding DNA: TGCGCCAGCAGCATTACAGCTAACTATGGCTACACCTTC. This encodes CASSITANYGYTF. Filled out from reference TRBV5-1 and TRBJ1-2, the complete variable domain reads KAGVTQTPRYLIKTRGQQVTLSCSPISGHRSVSWYQQTPGQGLQFLFEYFSETQRNKGNFPGRFSGRQFSNSRSEMNVSTLELGDSALYLCASSITANYGYTFGSGTRLTVV.

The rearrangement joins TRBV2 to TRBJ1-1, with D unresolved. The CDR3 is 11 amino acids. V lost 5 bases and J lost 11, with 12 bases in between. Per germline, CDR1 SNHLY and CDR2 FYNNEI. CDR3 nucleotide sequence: TGTGCCAGCAGTACCCACCCCGGGGCTTTCTTT. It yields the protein CASSTHPGAFF.

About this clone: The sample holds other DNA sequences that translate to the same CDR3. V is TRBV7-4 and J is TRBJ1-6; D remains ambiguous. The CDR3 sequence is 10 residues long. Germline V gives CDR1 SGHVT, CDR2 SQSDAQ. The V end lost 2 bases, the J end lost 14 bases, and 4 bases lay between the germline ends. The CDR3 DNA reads TGTGCCAGCAGCTTATCGGCCCTCCACTTT. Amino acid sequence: CASSLSALHF.

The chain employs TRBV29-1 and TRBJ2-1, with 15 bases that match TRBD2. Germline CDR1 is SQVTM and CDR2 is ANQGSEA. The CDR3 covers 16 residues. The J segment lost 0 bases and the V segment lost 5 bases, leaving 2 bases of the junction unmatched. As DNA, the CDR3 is TGCAGCGTTCGGACTAGCGGGGGGGACTCCTACAATGAGCAGTTCTTC. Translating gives CSVRTSGGDSYNEQFF.

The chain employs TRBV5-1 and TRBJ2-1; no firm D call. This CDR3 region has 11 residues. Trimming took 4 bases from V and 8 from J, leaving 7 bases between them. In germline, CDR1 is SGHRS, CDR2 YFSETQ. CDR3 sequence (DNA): TGCGCCAGCAGCCCCGACTATGAGCAGTTCTTC. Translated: CASSPDYEQFF.

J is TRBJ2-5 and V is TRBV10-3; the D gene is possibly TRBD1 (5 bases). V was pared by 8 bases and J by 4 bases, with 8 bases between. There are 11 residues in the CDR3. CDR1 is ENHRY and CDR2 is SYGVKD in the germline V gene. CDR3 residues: CAISQGETQYF. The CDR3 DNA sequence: TGTGCCATCTCCCAGGGAGAGACCCAGTACTTC.

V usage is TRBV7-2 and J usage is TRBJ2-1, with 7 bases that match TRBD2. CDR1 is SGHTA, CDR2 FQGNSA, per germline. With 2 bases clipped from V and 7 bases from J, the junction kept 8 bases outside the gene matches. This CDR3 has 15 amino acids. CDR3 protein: CASSLLAGVQNEQFF. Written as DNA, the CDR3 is TGTGCCAGCAGCTTACTTGCGGGGGTACAGAATGAGCAGTTCTTC. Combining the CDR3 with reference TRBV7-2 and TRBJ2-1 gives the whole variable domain GAGVSQSPSNKVTEKGKDVELRCDPISGHTALYWYRQSLGQGLEFLIYFQGNSAPDKSGLPSDRFSAERTGGSVSTLTIQRTQQEDSAVYLCASSLLAGVQNEQFFGPGTRLTVL.

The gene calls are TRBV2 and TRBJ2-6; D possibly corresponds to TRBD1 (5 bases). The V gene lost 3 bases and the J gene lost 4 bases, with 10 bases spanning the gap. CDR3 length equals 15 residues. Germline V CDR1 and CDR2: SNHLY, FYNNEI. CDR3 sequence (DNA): TGTGCCAGCAGTGAGGGGCTCTCCGGGGCCAACGTCCTGACTTTC. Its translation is CASSEGLSGANVLTF.

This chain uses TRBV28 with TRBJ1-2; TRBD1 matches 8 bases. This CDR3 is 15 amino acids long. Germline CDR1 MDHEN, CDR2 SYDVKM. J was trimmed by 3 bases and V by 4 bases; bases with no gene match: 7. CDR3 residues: CASSSPGGGDYGYTF. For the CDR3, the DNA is TGTGCCAGCAGTTCACCAGGGGGCGGTGACTATGGCTACACCTTC.

The CDR3 loop is CASSFGTGIETQYF. CDR3 bases: TGTGCCAGCAGCTTCGGGACAGGGATAGAGACCCAGTACTTC. The chain combines TRBV7-2 with TRBJ2-5; TRBD1 agrees at 9 bases. The V gene end was trimmed by 3 bases and the J gene end by 4 bases; junction bases not matched to a gene: 3. Germline assignment: CDR1 SGHTA and CDR2 FQGNSA. This CDR3 has 14 residues.

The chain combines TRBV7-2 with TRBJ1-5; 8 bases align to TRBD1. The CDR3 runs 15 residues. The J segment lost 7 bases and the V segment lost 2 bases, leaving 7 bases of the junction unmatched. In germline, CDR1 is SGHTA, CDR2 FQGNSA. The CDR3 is CASSLNQGALQPQHF. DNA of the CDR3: TGTGCCAGCAGCTTAAATCAGGGGGCCTTACAGCCCCAGCATTTT.

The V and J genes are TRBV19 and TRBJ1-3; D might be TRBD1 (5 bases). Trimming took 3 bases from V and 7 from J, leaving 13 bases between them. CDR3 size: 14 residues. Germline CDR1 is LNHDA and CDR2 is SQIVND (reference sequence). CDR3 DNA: TGTGCCAGTAGTATCCAGGGAAAATGGAACACCATATATTTT. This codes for CASSIQGKWNTIYF.

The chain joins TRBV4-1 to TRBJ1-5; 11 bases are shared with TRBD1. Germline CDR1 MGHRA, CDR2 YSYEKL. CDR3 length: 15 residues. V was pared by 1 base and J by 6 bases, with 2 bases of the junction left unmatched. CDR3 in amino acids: CASSQGGQGGQPQHF. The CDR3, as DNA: TGCGCCAGCAGCCAAGGGGGACAGGGGGGTCAGCCCCAGCATTTT.

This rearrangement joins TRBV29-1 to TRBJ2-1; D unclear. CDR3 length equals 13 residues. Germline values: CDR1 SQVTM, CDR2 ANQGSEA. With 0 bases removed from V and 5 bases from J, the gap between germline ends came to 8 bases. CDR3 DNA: TGCAGCGTTGAAGAGATCAGGAACAATGAGCAGTTCTTC. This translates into CSVEEIRNNEQFF.

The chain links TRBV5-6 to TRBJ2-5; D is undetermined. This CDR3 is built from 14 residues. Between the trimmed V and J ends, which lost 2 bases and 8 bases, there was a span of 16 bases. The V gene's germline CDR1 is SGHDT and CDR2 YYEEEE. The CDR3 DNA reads TGTGCCAGCAGCTTCGACCGGGTGGCTGTTACCCAGTACTTC. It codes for CASSFDRVAVTQYF.

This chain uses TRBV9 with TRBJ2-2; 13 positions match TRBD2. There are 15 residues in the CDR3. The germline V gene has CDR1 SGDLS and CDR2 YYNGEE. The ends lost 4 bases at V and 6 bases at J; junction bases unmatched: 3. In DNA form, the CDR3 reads TGTGCCAGCAGCCCTACTAGCGGGGGGGCCGGGGAGCTGTTTTTT. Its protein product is CASSPTSGGAGELFF.

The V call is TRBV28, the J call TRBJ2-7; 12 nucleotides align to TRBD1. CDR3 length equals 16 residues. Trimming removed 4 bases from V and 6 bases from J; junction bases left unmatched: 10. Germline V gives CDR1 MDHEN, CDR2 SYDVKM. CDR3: CASSSSPGQGAREQYF. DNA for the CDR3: TGTGCCAGCAGTTCCTCCCCGGGACAGGGGGCGCGCGAGCAGTACTTC.

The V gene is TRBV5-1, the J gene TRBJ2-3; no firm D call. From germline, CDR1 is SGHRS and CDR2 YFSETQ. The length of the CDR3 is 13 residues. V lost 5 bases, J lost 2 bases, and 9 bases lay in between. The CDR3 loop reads CASSEAVTDTQYF. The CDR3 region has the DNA TGCGCCAGCAGTGAGGCAGTCACAGATACGCAGTATTTT.